This T cell receptor (beta chain) was retrieved from a study of cytomegalovirus exposure and HLA in healthy donors. Study as a whole: Findings of an earlier analysis included around 120 million unique TCR beta sequences from some 200 million T cells. General study results and limits: A missense DCLRE1C variant was associated with V- and J-gene trimming of TCR beta chains in a later analysis, and an independent cohort replicated the association. Earlier results showed most TCR beta V segments being productive about 87% or about 30% of the time.

The PCR ran on 60 Vbeta and 13 Jbeta primers. Clones were read by immunoSEQ multiplex PCR, and TCRdb kept only the in-frame ones, dropping some. The sample lists 170,000 or so clones, around 80% occurring once. Nominally healthy donors provided the samples, though records likely missed some immune exposures. Notes on this clone: Its antigen remains unidentified.

V lost 4 bases, J lost 6 bases, and 10 bases stayed unmatched. Looked up from germline, CDR1 is SGHRS and CDR2 is YFSETQ. This CDR3 comprises 16 residues. The sequence derives from a woman between 40 and 50 years old in good health and CMV-seronegative. The sample consisted of PBMCs. The V call is TRBV5-1, the J call TRBJ1-6; 7 positions match TRBD1. CDR3 sequence (DNA): TGCGCCAGCAGCCCGGGACAGCGCGAAATTAATTCACCCCTCCACTTT. Protein product: CASSPGQREINSPLHF.